The sequence of this T cell receptor (beta chain) was determined in a study of OX40 agonist ivuxolimab in advanced cancers. Study-level background: Aged about 20 to 80 with a mean of approximately 57 years, they were under 85% male.

This clone was seen more than once but under ten times. Its antigen is currently unknown. TCRdb keeps only in-frame clones here, not all; method: immunoSEQ multiplex PCR. The profile covers more than 65,000 clones, with around 80% appearing a single time and roughly 4.7% taken by the ten largest. Study outcomes and limitations: At 0.1 to 3.0 mg/kg and by week 6, CD4+ and CD8+ T cells in the blood had expanded clonally. CD8+ T cells were the subset that, on average, had more expanded clones than CD4+.

This sample comprised CD4+ or CD8+ T cells sorted from blood, obtained in a trial of the OX40 agonist ivuxolimab. The sequence came from an adult with an advanced solid tumor such as melanoma, head and neck, liver or kidney cancer.

The CDR3 DNA sequence: TGTGCCAGCACACTAGACAGGACATTGAGCTCCTACGAGCAGTACTTC. It encodes CASTLDRTLSSYEQYF. The J gene is TRBJ2-7, the V gene TRBV28; D might be TRBD1 (6 bases). Germline CDR1 is MDHEN and CDR2 is SYDVKM. V shed 7 bases and J shed 0 bases, with 19 bases lying between them. CDR3 length equals 16 residues.